This T cell receptor beta chain is from a study of cytomegalovirus exposure and HLA in healthy donors. Study-wide background: Of the donors genotyped, a few hundred in all, about 80% fell in the Caucasian-associated ancestry cluster.

Both 60 Vbeta primers and 13 Jbeta primers went into the PCR. Only in-frame clones appear in the TCRdb table, and some are missing; sequencing was by immunoSEQ multiplex PCR. The sample records roughly 100,000 clones, 55% to 80% being singletons. Trimming took 9 bases from V and 7 from J; bases not matched to a gene: 7. CDR3 length: 13 amino acids. Germline CDR1 LNHDA, CDR2 SQIVND (reference sequence). Study-level findings and limits: Reportedly, fewer N-insertions than the roughly 600-donor mean appeared in an Asian-associated ancestry cluster in a later analysis.

Despite likely unrecorded immune exposures, the donors were nominally healthy at the time of sampling. On this clone itself: Its specificity is not known.

The rearrangement joins TRBV19 to TRBJ2-1; 9 nucleotides align to TRBD1. Material for sequencing was PBMCs. The origin of this receptor is a human donor in good health. In nucleotides, the CDR3 is TGTGCCAGCCGGACAGGGGTGATTAATGAGCAGTTCTTC. The encoded protein is CASRTGVINEQFF.